Each of the 32 T cell receptor beta chains below was sequenced from the same sample in a study of cytomegalovirus exposure and HLA in healthy donors. The primer mix had 60 Vbeta and 13 Jbeta primers. Sequencing used immunoSEQ multiplex PCR; TCRdb keeps in-frame clones, though not all of them. This table holds some 110,000 clones, about 75% found once. The material sequenced was PBMCs. These receptors came from a man aged 55 to 70 in good health and CMV-seropositive.

The J gene is TRBJ2-7, the V gene TRBV5-4; 10 bases map to TRBD1. Germline V lookup: CDR1 SGHNT, CDR2 YYREEE (reference sequence). The J segment lost 3 bases and the V segment lost 3 bases, leaving 9 bases of the junction unmatched. The CDR3 has 16 amino acids. The DNA for the CDR3 is TGTGCCAGCAGCTCGGGAGGGACAGGGGCGGGCTACGAGCAGTACTTC. This gives the protein CASSSGGTGAGYEQYF.

The chain's CDR3 is CATPPRGRGSYTF. In nucleotides, the CDR3 is TGTGCCACCCCCCCCAGGGGACGTGGAAGCTACACCTTC. The chain links TRBV6-1 to TRBJ1-2; a possible D gene is TRBD1 (6 bases). Per the germline V gene, CDR1 is MNHNS and CDR2 is SASEGT. This CDR3 is built from 13 residues. V lost 10 bases and J 9 bases, leaving 21 bases between the germline ends.

This clone was observed a few times. The V and J genes are TRBV4-2 and TRBJ1-1; D is ambiguous. V lost 1 base to trimming and J lost 4 bases, with 7 bases between them. The CDR3 loop spans 13 amino acids. Per germline, CDR1 LGHNA and CDR2 YNFKEQ. The CDR3 region has the DNA TGTGCCAGCAGCCAAGGGCGAGGCACTGAAGCTTTCTTT. This sequence encodes CASSQGRGTEAFF.

The rearrangement joins TRBV19 to TRBJ2-3; possible D gene TRBD1, 5 bases. The CDR3 is 14 amino acids. The germline CDR1 and CDR2 sequences are LNHDA and SQIVND (reference sequence). Trimming removed 6 bases from V and 2 bases from J, with 12 bases in between. In DNA form, the CDR3 reads TGTGCCAGTAGCGAATGGGGCCTCACAGATACGCAGTATTTT. Residues: CASSEWGLTDTQYF. Supplemented by reference TRBV19 and TRBJ2-3, the full variable domain reads DGGITQSPKYLFRKEGQNVTLSCEQNLNHDAMYWYRQDPGQGLRLIYYSQIVNDFQKGDIAEGYSVSREKKESFPLTVTSAQKNPTAFYLCASSEWGLTDTQYFGPGTRLTVL.

The gene calls are TRBV6-5 and TRBJ2-5; possibly TRBD2 for D (7 bases). This CDR3 has 15 residues. The germline gives CDR1 MNHEY, CDR2 SVGAGI. The V gene lost 4 bases and the J gene lost 2 bases, with 14 bases spanning the gap. The CDR3 bases are TGTGCCAGCAGTTCCCCCCGGGGGGCTCAAGAGACCCAGTACTTC. It encodes CASSSPRGAQETQYF.

This chain connects TRBV11-2 to TRBJ1-5; 8 nucleotides align to TRBD1. Germline V CDR1 and CDR2: SGHAT, FQNNGV. The ends lost 5 bases at V and 0 bases at J; junction bases unmatched: 3. The CDR3 consists of 15 residues. The CDR3 nucleotides read TGTGCCAGCAGCCCGGGACAGGTTAGCAATCAGCCCCAGCATTTT. It specifies CASSPGQVSNQPQHF.

This clone is a singleton in its sample. The J gene is TRBJ2-3, the V gene TRBV9, with 8 bases matching TRBD1. The CDR3 sequence is 20 residues long. The germline CDR1 and CDR2 sequences are SGDLS and YYNGEE. V lost 4 bases to trimming and J lost 2 bases; unmatched junction nucleotides: 21. CDR3 sequence (DNA): TGTGCCAGCAGCCCGAGTTGGACAGGGACGTCCCTGGCCGACACAGATACGCAGTATTTT. The encoded protein is CASSPSWTGTSLADTDTQYF.

This clone has a single count. The sample contains more than one DNA sequence encoding this CDR3. The rearrangement links TRBV5-1 to TRBJ1-5; 10 bases map to TRBD1. Per the germline V gene, CDR1 is SGHRS and CDR2 is YFSETQ. J was trimmed by 3 bases and V by 2 bases; bases with no gene match: 2. This CDR3 is built from 15 residues. The CDR3 sequence is CASSLGQGDNQPQHF. The CDR3 DNA reads TGCGCCAGCAGCTTAGGACAGGGGGACAATCAGCCCCAGCATTTT.

This clone came up a few times. This chain links TRBV18 with TRBJ1-4, with TRBD1 matching 7 bases. Germline CDR1 reads KGHSH; CDR2 reads LQKENI. Trimming removed 4 bases from V and 3 bases from J; junction bases left unmatched: 8. This CDR3 comprises 16 residues. The CDR3 is CASSQSTGSPNEKLFF. The CDR3 DNA sequence: TGTGCCAGCTCACAATCGACAGGGAGTCCTAATGAAAAACTGTTTTTT. Filled out from reference TRBV18 and TRBJ1-4, the complete variable domain reads NAGVMQNPRHLVRRRGQEARLRCSPMKGHSHVYWYRQLPEEGLKFMVYLQKENIIDESGMPKERFSAEFPKEGPSILRIQQVVRGDSAAYFCASSQSTGSPNEKLFFGSGTQLSVL.

V usage is TRBV5-6 and J usage is TRBJ2-1; TRBD2 might be the D (5 bases). The CDR3 runs to 16 residues. Looked up from germline, CDR1 is SGHDT and CDR2 is YYEEEE. The V end lost 6 bases, the J end lost 3 bases, and 19 bases lay between the germline ends. CDR3 DNA sequence: TGTGCCAGCACCTCTTGGGGTCGGGGTAGCTACAATGAGCAGTTCTTC. Amino acid sequence: CASTSWGRGSYNEQFF. Full variable domain (missing parts from reference TRBV5-6 and TRBJ2-1): DAGVTQSPTHLIKTRGQQVTLRCSPKSGHDTVSWYQQALGQGPQFIFQYYEEEERQRGNFPDRFSGHQFPNYSSELNVNALLLGDSALYLCASTSWGRGSYNEQFFGPGTRLTVL.

This clone was detected only a few times. This chain connects TRBV6-6 to TRBJ2-5; 13 nucleotides line up with TRBD2. Per germline, CDR1 MNHNY and CDR2 SVGAGI (reference sequence). The CDR3 covers 15 residues. Trimming took 5 bases from V and 5 from J; bases not matched to a gene: 5. The CDR3 protein is CASSEGLAGWETQYF. CDR3 DNA sequence: TGTGCCAGCAGTGAGGGACTAGCGGGGTGGGAGACCCAGTACTTC.

This clone is a singleton in its sample. The chain employs TRBV6-1 and TRBJ1-6; 7 bases are a match to TRBD1. This CDR3 contains 13 residues. Trimming cost V 8 bases and J 5 bases; bases outside gene matches: 3. Germline lookup yields CDR1 MNHNS and CDR2 SASEGT. Written as DNA, the CDR3 is TGTGCCAGCCGGGACAGACATAATTCACCCCTCCACTTT. This translates into CASRDRHNSPLHF.

This chain connects TRBV7-7 to TRBJ2-5, with 8 bases fitting TRBD1. The CDR3 length is 14 residues. V shed 5 bases and J 0 bases; nucleotides not matched to a gene: 2. Germline V gene sequence: CDR1 SSHAT, CDR2 FNYEAQ (reference sequence). CDR3 region: CASSRTGNQETQYF. CDR3 coding DNA: TGTGCCAGCAGCCGGACAGGGAACCAAGAGACCCAGTACTTC.

To note about this clone: This same CDR3 is encoded by further DNA sequences in the sample. V gene TRBV18 combines with J gene TRBJ2-6; 7 bases are shared with TRBD1. Germline V gene sequence: CDR1 KGHSH, CDR2 LQKENI. The CDR3 is 18 amino acids. Trimming removed 2 bases from V and 0 bases from J; junction bases left unmatched: 7. The CDR3 protein is CASSPRTGGGSGANVLTF. In DNA form, the CDR3 reads TGTGCCAGCTCACCAAGGACAGGTGGAGGCTCTGGGGCCAACGTCCTGACTTTC.

This clone was counted once. This chain joins TRBV10-1 and TRBJ2-3; TRBD2 matches at 7 bases. This CDR3 is 18 amino acids long. Unmatched junction bases numbered 19, after V lost 6 bases and J lost 4 bases. The germline CDR1 and CDR2 sequences are WNHNN and SYGVQD (reference sequence). The CDR3 DNA follows: TGCGCCAGCAGCCCTAAGTTTGAGGGACTACAGAATCCAGATACGCAGTATTTT. This translates into CASSPKFEGLQNPDTQYF.

The chain couples TRBV6-6 to TRBJ1-1, with D possibly matching TRBD1 (5 bases). Germline-derived CDR1 and CDR2 are MNHNY and SVGAGI (reference sequence). The CDR3 totals 14 residues. Trimming shortened V by 6 bases and J by 5 bases, and 16 bases separated the two germline ends. The CDR3 here is CASRPRGEGTEAFF. In DNA form, the CDR3 reads TGTGCCAGCAGACCCCGGGGGGAGGGAACTGAAGCTTTCTTT.

V usage is TRBV7-9 and J usage is TRBJ2-7, with 9 bases aligning to TRBD1. Germline CDR1 reads SEHNR; CDR2 reads FQNEAQ (reference sequence). V lost 3 bases and J lost 11; bases outside the gene matches: 11. This CDR3 spans 14 amino acids. The CDR3, as DNA: TGTGCCAGCAGCTTGGGACAGGGCCCGACGGAGGAGTACTTC. Translated, it gives CASSLGQGPTEEYF.

The rearrangement links TRBV30 to TRBJ2-3; D possibly corresponds to TRBD2 (7 bases). The CDR3 contains 15 residues. CDR1 and CDR2 from the germline V gene are GTSNPN and SVGIG (reference sequence). Between the trimmed V and J ends, which lost 0 bases and 3 bases, there was a span of 13 bases. The CDR3 bases are TGTGCCTGGAGTGTTGGCGGGGGCAGGACAGATACGCAGTATTTT. It yields the protein CAWSVGGGRTDTQYF.

This clone was counted a single time. The chain joins TRBV19 to TRBJ2-5, with 7 bases lining up with TRBD2. This CDR3 is built from 13 residues. Germline CDR1 reads LNHDA; CDR2 reads SQIVND (reference sequence). Germline trimming cut 10 bases from V and 2 bases from J; bases unmatched to any gene: 7. The CDR3 bases are TGTGCCACAACCGTGGGAGGGCAAGAGACCCAGTACTTC. Protein sequence: CATTVGGQETQYF.

This clone was observed a single time. The rearrangement links TRBV13 to TRBJ2-1, with 7 bases identical to TRBD2. With 6 bases clipped from V and 2 bases from J, the junction kept 7 bases outside the gene matches. Looked up from germline, CDR1 is PRHDT and CDR2 is FYEKMQ (reference sequence). There are 15 residues in the CDR3. The CDR3 sequence: CASSPTGLPYNEQFF. CDR3 nucleotide sequence: TGTGCCAGCAGTCCTACGGGACTACCCTACAATGAGCAGTTCTTC.

This rearrangement joins TRBV19 to TRBJ1-2; D unclear. Germline V gene sequence: CDR1 LNHDA, CDR2 SQIVND (reference sequence). The V end was cut by 3 bases, the J end by 8 bases, with 7 bases between. The CDR3 contains 11 residues. The CDR3 is CASSIFSGYTF. CDR3 nucleotide sequence: TGTGCCAGTAGTATCTTTAGCGGCTACACCTTC.

V and J are TRBV11-2 and TRBJ2-5; 8 bases agree with TRBD1. The DNA end lines up better with TRBJ2-7; the J call may be wrong. Per germline, CDR1 SGHAT and CDR2 FQNNGV. The CDR3 contains 14 residues. The CDR3 loop is CASSLGQGTNEQYF. In DNA, the CDR3 is TGTGCCAGCAGCTTAGGACAGGGGACGAACGAGCAGTACTTC.

This rearrangement joins TRBV11-1 to TRBJ2-7, with a tentative D call TRBD1 (6 bases). Trimming took off 5 bases at V and 1 base at J, with 12 bases between the two ends. The CDR3 spans 14 residues. CDR1 is SGHAT and CDR2 is FQDESV in the germline V gene (reference sequence). The DNA for the CDR3 is TGTGCCAGCAGCCTTTTGACAGGTTCCTACGAGCAGTACTTC. Its protein product is CASSLLTGSYEQYF.

The genes are TRBV5-6 and TRBJ1-5; 8 nucleotides match TRBD1. Germline lookup yields CDR1 SGHDT and CDR2 YYEEEE. Losses at the gene ends were 4 bases for V and 5 bases for J; bases not matched to a gene: 5. This CDR3 is 14 amino acids long. DNA of the CDR3: TGTGCCAGCAGCCGACAGGGGATCGATCAGCCCCAGCATTTT. This gives the protein CASSRQGIDQPQHF. Together with reference TRBV5-6 and TRBJ1-5, the CDR3 gives the full variable domain: DAGVTQSPTHLIKTRGQQVTLRCSPKSGHDTVSWYQQALGQGPQFIFQYYEEEERQRGNFPDRFSGHQFPNYSSELNVNALLLGDSALYLCASSRQGIDQPQHFGDGTRLSIL.

The chain links TRBV5-1 to TRBJ1-5; perhaps TRBD1 as D (6 bases). CDR3 size: 15 residues. Germline-derived CDR1 and CDR2 are SGHRS and YFSETQ. V lost 0 bases to trimming and J lost 3 bases, with 10 bases between them. The CDR3 loop reads CASSLVGGFNQPQHF. The CDR3 DNA follows: TGCGCCAGCAGCTTGGTTGGGGGCTTCAATCAGCCCCAGCATTTT.

The genes are TRBV10-3 and TRBJ2-5; D possibly corresponds to TRBD1 (5 bases). Trimming stripped 8 bases from V and 5 bases from J, with 15 bases between. Looked up from germline, CDR1 is ENHRY and CDR2 is SYGVKD. The CDR3 has 13 residues. For the CDR3, the DNA is TGTGCCATCTCAAAACAGGTGTGGGAGACCCAGTACTTC. The encoded protein is CAISKQVWETQYF.

The rearrangement joins TRBV19 to TRBJ1-6; perhaps TRBD1 as D (6 bases). The CDR3 is made up of 13 amino acids. V dropped 8 bases and J dropped 7 bases, with 12 bases sitting between them. Germline CDR1 LNHDA, CDR2 SQIVND (reference sequence). The CDR3 DNA reads as TGTGCCAGTTCGAACAGGGAGAATTCACCCCTCCACTTT. Protein sequence: CASSNRENSPLHF.

This chain connects TRBV10-3 to TRBJ2-7; TRBD1 matches at 7 bases. Per the germline V gene, CDR1 is ENHRY and CDR2 is SYGVKD. V gave up 0 bases and J gave up 1 base; unmatched junction bases: 3. This CDR3 has 15 residues. CDR3 region: CAISESGGVSYEQYF. CDR3 sequence (DNA): TGTGCCATCAGTGAGTCAGGGGGCGTTTCCTACGAGCAGTACTTC.

The chain employs TRBV5-6 and TRBJ1-1, with TRBD1 as a possible D gene (5 bases). Germline CDR1 reads SGHDT; CDR2 reads YYEEEE. The CDR3 contains 15 residues. V was clipped by 1 base and J by 1 base, with 11 bases between them. CDR3 sequence: CASSLSGQGNTEAFF. In DNA, the CDR3 is TGTGCCAGCAGCTTGAGTGGCCAGGGGAACACTGAAGCTTTCTTT.

The chain joins TRBV18 to TRBJ1-1; a weak D match, TRBD1 (6 bases). The CDR3 totals 14 residues. V shed 2 bases and J shed 4 bases, with 11 bases lying between them. Per germline, CDR1 KGHSH and CDR2 LQKENI. The CDR3 bases are TGTGCCAGCTCACCAGCAGTAGGGGGCACTGAAGCTTTCTTT. Encoded protein: CASSPAVGGTEAFF.

This chain uses TRBV2 with TRBJ1-1; D possibly corresponds to TRBD1 (6 bases). Per germline, CDR1 SNHLY and CDR2 FYNNEI. CDR3 length: 14 amino acids. Trimming stripped 8 bases from V and 3 bases from J, with 16 bases between. In DNA form, the CDR3 reads TGTGCCAGCGCGGTACAGGGTGGGGACACTGAAGCTTTCTTT. It yields the protein CASAVQGGDTEAFF.

The sample holds one count of this clone. The genes are TRBV19 and TRBJ2-3; 9 nucleotides align to TRBD1. V lost 0 bases, J lost 4 bases, and 5 bases stayed unmatched. CDR1 is LNHDA, CDR2 SQIVND, per germline (reference sequence). This CDR3 has 16 amino acids. The CDR3 nucleotides read TGTGCCAGTAGTATAGAGGGGACAGGGTGGCCAGATACGCAGTATTTT. It specifies CASSIEGTGWPDTQYF. The variable domain in full, with the rest retrieved from reference TRBV19 and TRBJ2-3, is DGGITQSPKYLFRKEGQNVTLSCEQNLNHDAMYWYRQDPGQGLRLIYYSQIVNDFQKGDIAEGYSVSREKKESFPLTVTSAQKNPTAFYLCASSIEGTGWPDTQYFGPGTRLTVL.